Below, one TCR beta chain is given with its context. Its antigen is as yet unknown. The junction had 13 bases not matched to a gene; V was cut back by 0 bases and J by 8 bases. The germline gives CDR1 SGHNT, CDR2 YYREEE (reference sequence). CDR3 length: 17 residues. Assay used: immunoSEQ multiplex PCR; TCRdb lists only in-frame clones, some missing. This sample yields 60,000 to 90,000 clones, of which over 70% are seen a single time; around 0.8% belongs to the top ten. The sample comes from a study of OX40 agonist ivuxolimab in advanced cancers. Regarding the study as a whole: Some nonresponders likewise displayed low normalized T-cell clonal expansion.

This receptor was identified in an adult with an advanced solid tumor such as melanoma, head and neck, liver or kidney cancer. This sequence joins TRBV5-4 and TRBJ1-2; 10 bases agree with TRBD1. This specimen consisted of CD4+ or CD8+ T cells sorted from blood, obtained in a trial of the OX40 agonist ivuxolimab. CDR3 amino acids: CASSLGGQGSSLRGYTF. The DNA of the CDR3 is TGTGCCAGCAGCTTGGGGGGACAGGGGTCCTCCCTGAGGGGCTACACCTTC.